The 2 T cell receptor beta chains below come from one sample, sequenced in a study of shared clonotypes between healthy human individuals. Naive CD8 cells lacked CD45RO and underwent positive selection for CCR7, leaving out terminally differentiated effector memory CD45RA+ cells. The protocol was immunoSEQ multiplex PCR, while the TCRdb copy is restricted to in-frame clones and leaves out a portion. The sample has some 2 million clones, about 95% seen once. What was sequenced was naive CD8+ T cells sorted from blood. Source of these receptors: a man aged 18 to 29 in good health.

This clone was seen once. This CDR3 is also generated by other DNA sequences in the sample. This chain joins TRBV18 and TRBJ1-2; 8 bases fit TRBD1. After removal of 6 bases from V and 4 bases from J, the junction contained 7 bases not matched to a gene. CDR1 and CDR2 from the germline V gene are KGHSH and LQKENI. This CDR3 spans 14 amino acids. CDR3 loop: CASSPGQGAYGYTF. The DNA for the CDR3 is TGTGCCAGCTCTCCCGGACAGGGTGCCTATGGCTACACCTTC.

Note on this clone: At the DNA level, this CDR3 is encoded by other sequences in the same sample as well. The J gene is TRBJ1-2, the V gene TRBV7-9; D not certain. The V end was cut by 1 base, the J end by 4 bases, with 7 bases between. Germline CDR1 is SEHNR and CDR2 is FQNEAQ (reference sequence). The CDR3 totals 13 residues. The CDR3 is CASSLVGSYGYTF. In DNA, the CDR3 is TGTGCCAGCAGCTTAGTAGGGTCCTATGGCTACACCTTC. The whole variable domain, filled in from reference TRBV7-9 and TRBJ1-2, reads DTGVSQNPRHKITKRGQNVTFRCDPISEHNRLYWYRQTLGQGPEFLTYFQNEAQLEKSRLLSDRFSAERPKGSFSTLEIQRTEQGDSAMYLCASSLVGSYGYTFGSGTRLTVV.